One sample yielded the 23 T cell receptor beta chains listed below, sequenced in a study of human T cells and chemical hapten exposure. TCRdb ran MiXCR on the RACE reads and lists one entry per CDR3 protein. The sample lists 130,000 or so distinct CDR3 sequences, about 9% seen once, with roughly 1.6% in the top ten. Time point of the sample: healthy volunteer bleed at 2 weeks. RNA extraction used unfractionated whole blood as the source of total RNA. Material: whole blood. The origin of the receptors is a male donor in good health. Some clones in this sample may be carry-over from other donors' samples.

The chain employs TRBV30 and TRBJ2-3; 8 bases match TRBD2. Germline CDR1 GTSNPN, CDR2 SVGIG (reference sequence). There are 16 residues in the CDR3. Trimming cost V 0 bases and J 2 bases; bases outside gene matches: 7. The CDR3 spells CAWSVFSSGYTDTQYF. CDR3 bases: TGTGCCTGGAGTGTGTTTTCTAGCGGGTACACAGATACGCAGTATTTT.

This clonotype appeared a few times. The V and J genes are TRBV4-3 and TRBJ1-4; no definite D call. The CDR3 has 14 amino acids. The germline gives CDR1 LGHNA, CDR2 YSLEER. V lost 0 bases to trimming and J lost 9 bases, with 11 bases between them. CDR3 region: CASSQERWRKKLFF. CDR3 coding DNA: TGCGCCAGCAGCCAAGAACGGTGGAGGAAAAAACTGTTTTTT.

The V gene is TRBV4-2, the J gene TRBJ2-5, with a possible D match to TRBD1 (6 bases). Germline V gives CDR1 LGHNA, CDR2 YNFKEQ. The CDR3 has 19 residues. Trimming pared 0 bases from V and 2 bases from J, leaving 22 bases between. The CDR3 spells CASSQDGSGIRGGQETQYF. In DNA form, the CDR3 reads TGTGCCAGCAGCCAAGATGGGTCGGGCATCAGGGGCGGACAAGAGACCCAGTACTTC.

The rearrangement links TRBV4-3 to TRBJ2-1; TRBD1 agrees at 11 bases. Losses at the gene ends were 1 base for V and 5 bases for J; bases not matched to a gene: 4. The CDR3 extends over 16 amino acids. In germline, CDR1 is LGHNA, CDR2 YSLEER. CDR3 bases: TGCGCCAGCAGCCAAGGACGGGACAGGGGGGACAATGAGCAGTTCTTC. As protein: CASSQGRDRGDNEQFF.

This clonotype was counted between two and nine times. The chain carries TRBV6-5 and TRBJ1-3; the D gene is possibly TRBD1 (5 bases). Trimming left V 6 bases short and J 0 bases short, with 18 bases between. Germline V gene sequence: CDR1 MNHEY, CDR2 SVGAGI. The CDR3 extends over 17 amino acids. DNA for the CDR3: TGTGCCAGCAGCCTAGGGACTTTCTTGTCCTCTGGAAACACCATATATTTT. Residues: CASSLGTFLSSGNTIYF.

This clonotype was detected a few times. The V and J genes are TRBV10-3 and TRBJ1-4; D call uncertain. The V end was cut by 3 bases, the J end by 8 bases, with 4 bases between. The CDR3 spans 11 residues. Germline V gene sequence: CDR1 ENHRY, CDR2 SYGVKD. Written as DNA, the CDR3 is TGTGCCATCAGTGACCTCGAAAAACTGTTTTTT. Translated, it gives CAISDLEKLFF.

This clonotype has ten or more counts. The V call is TRBV4-3, the J call TRBJ2-1; D is perhaps TRBD1 (7 bases). Germline V gives CDR1 LGHNA, CDR2 YSLEER. Trimming took off 4 bases at V and 4 bases at J, with 20 bases between the two ends. The CDR3 is 17 amino acids. The DNA for the CDR3 is TGCGCCAGCAGCCCCACAGGGGACTCGCGGGGTTACAATGAGCAGTTCTTC. This codes for CASSPTGDSRGYNEQFF.

The gene calls are TRBV5-1 and TRBJ2-2; possible D gene TRBD2, 5 bases. Trimming shortened V by 4 bases and J by 4 bases, and 11 bases separated the two germline ends. The CDR3 length is 14 residues. CDR1 SGHRS and CDR2 YFSETQ come from the germline V gene. As DNA, the CDR3 is TGCGCCAGCAGCGTTAGCGTTCGCACCGGGGAGCTGTTTTTT. Its translation is CASSVSVRTGELFF. Combining the CDR3 with reference TRBV5-1 and TRBJ2-2 gives the whole variable domain KAGVTQTPRYLIKTRGQQVTLSCSPISGHRSVSWYQQTPGQGLQFLFEYFSETQRNKGNFPGRFSGRQFSNSRSEMNVSTLELGDSALYLCASSVSVRTGELFFGEGSRLTVL.

This clonotype was counted ten times or more. The rearrangement links TRBV20-1 to TRBJ2-3; D unclear. This CDR3 is 16 amino acids long. Germline assignment: CDR1 DFQATT and CDR2 SNEGSKA (reference sequence). Trimming took 0 bases from V and 0 from J, leaving 13 bases between them. This chain's CDR3 is CSARDLGRRSTDTQYF. CDR3 DNA sequence: TGCAGTGCTAGAGATCTTGGCAGAAGAAGCACAGATACGCAGTATTTT.

This chain connects TRBV6-5 to TRBJ2-3, with TRBD1 matching 10 bases. The V segment lost 0 bases and the J segment 4 bases; nucleotides outside the gene matches: 4. Germline-derived CDR1 and CDR2 are MNHEY and SVGAGI. The CDR3 is 16 amino acids. Here the CDR3 DNA reads TGTGCCAGCAGTTACTCGGGACAGGGGAACCCAGATACGCAGTATTTT. It encodes CASSYSGQGNPDTQYF.

This chain links TRBV4-2 with TRBJ1-4, with TRBD1 matching 7 bases. The CDR3 is made up of 17 amino acids. J gave up 2 bases and V 0 bases, and 6 bases lay outside the gene matches. From germline, CDR1 is LGHNA and CDR2 YNFKEQ. The CDR3, as DNA: TGTGCCAGCAGCCAAGATTTACAGGGGCCCACTAATGAAAAACTGTTTTTT. Translation: CASSQDLQGPTNEKLFF.

As concerns this clonotype: Because the CDR3's place on the DNA is in doubt, the DNA is left out and the CDR3 is given as listed by TCRdb. V and J are TRBV21-1 and TRBJ1-4; TRBD1, the table's D call, lacks a check against the DNA. TRBV21-1 represents a pseudogene. The CDR3 numbers 17 amino acids, ends counted. This CDR3 reads CASTWGQGNPTNEKLFF.

This clonotype was detected ten times or more. This chain uses TRBV13 with TRBJ2-3; 10 nucleotides line up with TRBD2. With V trimmed by 3 bases and J by 5 bases, 2 bases remained unmatched. The CDR3 is made up of 14 amino acids. Germline V gene sequence: CDR1 PRHDT, CDR2 FYEKMQ (reference sequence). The CDR3 bases are TGTGCCAGCAGCTTCCTAGCGGGAGAAGATACGCAGTATTTT. This encodes CASSFLAGEDTQYF.

This clonotype was observed a handful of times. The chain is built from TRBV2 and TRBJ2-5, with D maybe TRBD1 (6 bases). The length of the CDR3 is 16 residues. The V gene's germline CDR1 is SNHLY and CDR2 FYNNEI. V lost 0 bases to trimming and J lost 5 bases, with 16 bases between them. CDR3 in amino acids: CASSEARGGPRETQYF. The CDR3 DNA reads TGTGCCAGCAGTGAAGCGCGAGGGGGTCCCAGGGAGACCCAGTACTTC.

This clonotype came up a few times. A read error may produce the germline difference seen at one junction end. The rearrangement joins TRBV6-5 to TRBJ2-2; a weak D match, TRBD1 (5 bases). The CDR3 covers 15 residues. In germline, CDR1 is MNHEY, CDR2 SVGAGI. The CDR3 coding sequence is TGTGCCAGCAGTTACTCGGCAGGGAACCCCGGGGAGCTGTTTTTT. This encodes CASSYSAGNPGELFF.

This clonotype was detected many times. V usage is TRBV6-1 and J usage is TRBJ1-4; a possible D gene is TRBD1 (5 bases). From germline, CDR1 is MNHNS and CDR2 SASEGT. V was clipped by 2 bases and J by 0 bases, with 10 bases between them. There are 16 residues in the CDR3. The CDR3 bases are TGTGCCAGCAGTGAACAACAGGCCGCAACTAATGAAAAACTGTTTTTT. Translated: CASSEQQAATNEKLFF.

In its sample, this clonotype was seen many times. V usage is TRBV6-6 and J usage is TRBJ1-2; D uncertain. This CDR3 has 13 amino acids. CDR1 and CDR2 (germline): MNHNY, SVGAGI (reference sequence). V lost 9 bases and J 7 bases, leaving 18 bases between the germline ends. The chain's CDR3 is CASQNSFGSGYTF. The CDR3 DNA follows: TGTGCCAGTCAAAATTCGTTTGGGTCTGGCTACACCTTC.

Only a few counts were recorded for this clonotype. The rearrangement uses TRBV5-4 and TRBJ2-3, with 8 bases lining up with TRBD2. V was pared by 0 bases and J by 2 bases, with 2 bases of the junction left unmatched. The CDR3 runs 15 residues. The germline V gene encodes CDR1 SGHNT and CDR2 YYREEE (reference sequence). The CDR3 region has the DNA TGTGCCAGCAGCTTGGGACTAGCGACCACAGATACGCAGTATTTT. Translating gives CASSLGLATTDTQYF.

The sample holds many counts of this clonotype. V is TRBV6-2 or TRBV6-3 and J is TRBJ2-3, with TRBD2 matching 8 bases. The V gene's germline CDR1 is MNHEY and CDR2 SVGEGT. The V and J ends lost 9 bases and 0 bases, in that order; junction bases with no gene match: 2. The CDR3 totals 13 residues. The CDR3 protein is CASRLASTDTQYF. The CDR3 DNA follows: TGTGCCAGTCGACTAGCGAGCACAGATACGCAGTATTTT.

The chain couples TRBV9 to TRBJ2-2, with 12 bases that match TRBD2. This CDR3 is 16 amino acids long. Germline trimming cut 3 bases from V and 0 bases from J; bases unmatched to any gene: 0. Germline values: CDR1 SGDLS, CDR2 YYNGEE. CDR3 bases: TGTGCCAGCAGCGGGACTAGCGGGGCGAACACCGGGGAGCTGTTTTTT. This sequence encodes CASSGTSGANTGELFF.

This clonotype was observed a few times. V usage is TRBV3-1 and J usage is TRBJ1-1; D possibly corresponds to TRBD1 (5 bases). The CDR3 consists of 14 residues. The ends were cut back, 2 bases at V and 5 bases at J, with 12 bases in the middle. Per germline, CDR1 LGHDT and CDR2 YNNKEL (reference sequence). The CDR3 region has the DNA TGTGCCAGCAGCCAAAAGAGGGGAGATACTGAAGCTTTCTTT. The encoded protein is CASSQKRGDTEAFF. Looking up the rest from reference TRBV3-1 and TRBJ1-1 gives the full variable domain: DTAVSQTPKYLVTQMGNDKSIKCEQNLGHDTMYWYKQDSKKFLKIMFSYNNKELIINETVPNRFSPKSPDKAHLNLHINSLELGDSAVYFCASSQKRGDTEAFFGQGTRLTVV.

This clonotype was seen once. One base away lies a much larger clone, so this may be a sequencing read error. The chain links TRBV4-1 to TRBJ1-2, with 7 bases lining up with TRBD1. Germline V gene lookup returns CDR1 MGHRA and CDR2 YSYEKL. This CDR3 region has 17 residues. The chain's CDR3 is CASNQDYEGARNYGYTF. CDR3 nucleotides: TGCGCCAGCAACCAAGATTACGAGGGGGCGAGAAACTATGGCTACACCTTC.

This clonotype was seen repeatedly, ten times or more. This rearrangement joins TRBV10-3 to TRBJ2-5, with a possible D match to TRBD1 (6 bases). The V end was cut by 4 bases, the J end by 6 bases, with 12 bases between. CDR3 size: 13 residues. CDR1 is ENHRY, CDR2 SYGVKD, per germline. This chain's CDR3 is CAISATGFKTQYF. For the CDR3, the DNA is TGTGCCATCAGTGCCACAGGGTTCAAGACCCAGTACTTC.